This entry describes one T cell receptor (beta chain). The source of the sample is a study of cytomegalovirus exposure and HLA in healthy donors. Germline CDR1 is SGHRS and CDR2 is YFSETQ. The CDR3 contains 15 residues. The V end lost 2 bases, the J end lost 5 bases, and 13 bases lay between the germline ends. Primers for the PCR totalled 60 Vbeta and 13 Jbeta. TCRdb's table, derived via immunoSEQ multiplex PCR, lists solely in-frame clones and lacks some. Among around 250,000 clones listed, 81% were seen once. The chain is built from TRBV5-1 and TRBJ2-2; possibly TRBD2 for D (6 bases). Sample: PBMCs. The sequence derives from a woman aged 55-69 years in good health and CMV-seropositive. This chain's CDR3 is CASSFIWGGTGELFF. CDR3 sequence (DNA): TGCGCCAGCAGCTTTATCTGGGGAGGTACCGGGGAGCTGTTTTTT.